This T cell receptor beta chain was sequenced during a study of T cells after yellow fever vaccination. On the study more broadly: Fractions low in cell number were prepared with SMART-Seq v4 Ultra Low Input.

One entry per CDR3 protein results from TCRdb running MiXCR on the 5' RACE reads. Altogether roughly 49,000 distinct CDR3 sequences are present, 7.4% being singletons, with the ten largest covering over 25%. Findings and caveats of the study: Most clones from primary vaccination resurfaced after the booster (around 97% CD4, over 75% CD8).

With regard to this clonotype: Its specificity is not known.

The receptor was isolated from a man between 18 and 35 years old who received the YFV17D yellow fever vaccine. The sequenced sample was CD8+ T cells sorted from PBMCs, obtained roughly 14 days after the first yellow fever vaccination.

CDR3 loop: CASSQDPGGQHTQYF. The CDR3 bases are TGCGCCAGCAGCCAAGATCCGGGGGGACAGCATACGCAGTATTTT. The rearrangement joins TRBV4-3 to TRBJ2-3, with D perhaps TRBD1 or TRBD2 (7 bases each). This CDR3 spans 15 amino acids. V gave up 0 bases and J gave up 7 bases, with 14 bases separating them. Germline lookup yields CDR1 LGHNA and CDR2 YSLEER.